These T cell receptor beta chains were read from a single sample in a study of CD8 T cells in ankylosing spondylitis. Via MiXCR, TCRdb re-called the 5' RACE reads, giving one row per CDR3 protein. The profile shows hundreds of thousands of distinct CDR3 sequences, approximately 12% of them singletons. The specimen was blood, either unsorted or a sorted T cell fraction (not recorded which). These receptor sequences come from a male donor with ankylosing spondylitis. CDR3s leave out the opening cysteine and the closing phenylalanine or tryptophan. A D gene is named only where the DNA matches it firmly. Not all rows give a size; the values are once, few, many and, for expanded clones, a class.

>NA|NA|TRBV5-1|TRBJ2-1
ASSSSGHVNEQF
>NA|NA|TRBV12-3/TRBV12-4|TRBJ2-1
ASSLGADDNEQF
>NA|few|TRBV6-5|TRBJ2-1
ASSYSGGGRDEQF
>NA|NA|TRBV5-1|TRBJ2-3
ASSLNLALSGDTQY
>NA|many|TRBV15|TRBJ2-1
ATSRRPEYNEQF
>NA|few|TRBV20-1|TRBJ2-7
SAYGGSSKGSYEQY
>TRBD1|NA|TRBV29-1|TRBJ2-7
SCLVPGQSRYEQY
>TRBD2|many|TRBV6-1|TRBJ2-7
ASSRYGTSVYEQY
>NA|few|TRBV6-5|TRBJ2-7
ASSYSARQYRGLY
>NA|many|TRBV7-2|TRBJ2-1
ASSVESTSSYNEQF
>NA|NA|TRBV5-8|TRBJ1-4
ASSYRDGSNEKLF
>NA|NA|TRBV10-3|TRBJ2-3
AISGGGRGTDTQY
>TRBD1|few|TRBV29-1|TRBJ2-5
SVHGQDQQETQY
>NA|many|TRBV29-1|TRBJ1-4
SVSGPGRGEKLF
>NA|few|TRBV4-1|TRBJ1-5
ASSQVGSNQPQH
>NA|few|TRBV20-1|TRBJ2-5
SARDPGTQETQY
>TRBD1|few|TRBV7-9|TRBJ1-4
ASSSPPGGTNEKLF
>NA|NA|TRBV7-9|TRBJ2-5
ASNRFSTPQETQY
>TRBD2|few|TRBV7-2|TRBJ2-5
ASSLLAGDGETQY
>NA|many|TRBV20-1|TRBJ1-6
SARLGVYGSPLH
>TRBD1|NA|TRBV29-1|TRBJ2-1
SVDTGGHYNEQF
>NA|few|TRBV7-2|TRBJ1-1
ASSLVGTTAEAF
>TRBD1|NA|TRBV19|TRBJ1-1
ASRDPGTGGLGTEAF
>NA|NA|TRBV6-1|TRBJ2-2
ASMGITAGELF
>NA|few|TRBV6-1|TRBJ2-2
ASSSPRGASNTGELF
>TRBD1|NA|TRBV25-1|TRBJ2-7
ASRGDRGAYEQY
>NA|few|TRBV20-1|TRBJ2-3
SAIRAAASTDTQY
>NA|NA|TRBV27|TRBJ2-2
ASSAYSLGAGELF
>TRBD2|NA|TRBV7-2|TRBJ2-2
ASSLVRTSDTGELF
>TRBD1|NA|TRBV4-3|TRBJ1-6
ASSQPGTGMPLH
>NA|many|TRBV20-1|TRBJ2-3
SASNRGDSTDTQY
>TRBD1|many|TRBV29-1|TRBJ2-1
STSGGYNEQF
>NA|NA|TRBV4-3|TRBJ2-3
ASSQNRGGTQY
>TRBD2|few|TRBV7-8|TRBJ2-5
ASSDRGLAGGKRWEETQY
>NA|few|TRBV5-6|TRBJ2-7
ASSLGGGRATYEQY
>NA|NA|TRBV4-3|TRBJ2-1
ASSQELASEQF
>NA|NA|TRBV7-9|TRBJ2-1
ASSPRTRSSYNEQF
>NA|NA|TRBV20-1|TRBJ1-3
SARRWGNTIY
>NA|few|TRBV7-2|TRBJ1-2
ASTPQGARNYYGYT
>NA|few|TRBV3-1|TRBJ2-3
ASSQEGGGGSADTQY
>TRBD2|NA|TRBV4-2|TRBJ2-1
ASSLRLAEYYNEQF
>NA|few|TRBV7-2|TRBJ2-5
ASSRDGETQY